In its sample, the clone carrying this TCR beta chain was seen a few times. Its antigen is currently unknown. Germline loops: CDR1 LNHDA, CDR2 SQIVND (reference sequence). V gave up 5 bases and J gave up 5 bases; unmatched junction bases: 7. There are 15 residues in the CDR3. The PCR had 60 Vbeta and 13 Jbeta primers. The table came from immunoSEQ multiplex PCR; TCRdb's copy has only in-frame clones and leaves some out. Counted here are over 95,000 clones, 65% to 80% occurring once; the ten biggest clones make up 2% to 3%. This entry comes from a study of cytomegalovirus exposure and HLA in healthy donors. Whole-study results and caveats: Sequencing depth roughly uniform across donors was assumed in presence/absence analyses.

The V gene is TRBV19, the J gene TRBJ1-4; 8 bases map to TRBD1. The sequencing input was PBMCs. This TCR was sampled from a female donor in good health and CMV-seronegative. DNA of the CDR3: TGTGCCAGTAGTGAACGGACAGGGTTAAATGAAAAACTGTTTTTT. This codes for CASSERTGLNEKLFF.